This TCR beta chain stems from a study of chemoradiotherapy in HPV16-positive cancers (dated 2022 in TCRdb). Study-level background: Functional T-cell assays on cells from two HPV16-positive patients defined candidate HPV-specific T-cell clones and common TCR motifs. The study asked whether T-cell immunity against the HPV oncoproteins E6 and E7 changes during chemoradiotherapy and whether it affects survival. The candidate HPV-specific TCRs and motifs were subsequently tracked in TCR repertoires obtained from 70 to 95 patients with HPV-related cancers.

Regarding this clone: Which antigen it targets is not known. No base qualities exist here, and no much larger clone lies one base off it.

The paper as a whole reports these results and caveats: In HPV16-positive patients, expansion of HPV-responsive T cells during chemoradiotherapy was associated with improved recurrence-free survival. Only a couple of HPV16-positive patients were used to derive the functional definition of HPV-specific T cells, and the survival association was reported for HPV16-positive patients. Expansion of candidate HPV-specific clones and E7-related TCR motifs was observed in the tumor microenvironment during treatment, whereas no such expansion was observed for non-HPV-specific T cells.

The library was built by means of the immunoSEQ multiplex PCR assay. TCRdb carries this immuneACCESS record with in-frame sequences only. Its versions omit some clonotypes, under half of them owing to an unresolved V gene in the studies checked, with the rest unexplained. Present in this sample are 8,000 to 9,500 clones, 70% of which were seen just once. The top ten hold about a tenth of the sample. The germline V gene supplies CDR1 SGDLS and CDR2 YYNGEE. CDR3 length: 13 amino acids, cysteine to phenylalanine. Here the CDR3 DNA is all that survives: 39 bases in frame from base 1. At the junction V is shortened by 2 bases and J by 4 bases, with 9 bases in between. Repertoires were sampled repeatedly over the course of chemoradiotherapy, so clonal expansion could be followed in the tumor microenvironment.

The clonotype originates from a human donor with HPV-associated anogenital cancer. Sample: tumor tissue, taken from a patient who underwent chemoradiotherapy. Recombination joined TRBV9 with TRBJ2-5; TRBD2 is a possible D gene, resting on 6 matching bases. CDR3 sequence: CASSVNSGETQYF. The sequenced DNA is TGTGCCAGCAGCGTTAATAGCGGAGAGACCCAGTACTTC.